The rows below give T cell receptor beta chains drawn from one sample of a study of control samples from healthy donors and cancer patients. Profiling relied on immunoSEQ multiplex PCR, and the TCRdb table lists in-frame clones only, not all of them. The sample lists about 200,000 clones, about 90% occurring once. Sequenced input: blood. These receptors were collected from a man under 40 in good health. The CDR3 runs from the conserved cysteine through the conserved F or W. D genes are given only for firm matches. Not all rows give a size; the values are once, few, many and, for expanded clones, a class.

clone size,V gene,D gene,J gene,CDR3 protein,CDR3 DNA
once,TRBV2,-,TRBJ2-7,CASSEQGYEQYF,TGTGCCAGCAGTGAACAGGGTTACGAGCAGTACTTC
-,TRBV5-1,-,TRBJ2-3,CASSLGDPTDTQYF,TGCGCCAGCAGCCTCGGGGACCCCACAGATACGCAGTATTTT
-,TRBV6-5,-,TRBJ2-1,CASSPAAEGRNEQFF,TGTGCCAGCAGTCCGGCTGCGGAAGGGCGGAATGAGCAGTTCTTC
-,TRBV30,-,TRBJ2-1,CAWTPGGGSYNEQFF,TGTGCCTGGACGCCTGGGGGTGGGTCCTACAATGAGCAGTTCTTC
-,TRBV27,TRBD2,TRBJ2-2,CASSYLAGAFTGELFF,TGTGCCAGCAGTTACCTAGCGGGGGCCTTCACCGGGGAGCTGTTTTTT
-,TRBV5-5,-,TRBJ1-1,CASSLSSVMNTEAFF,TGTGCCAGCAGCTTGTCGTCGGTCATGAACACTGAAGCTTTCTTT
-,TRBV5-8,-,TRBJ2-7,CASSLYNSYEQYF,TGTGCCAGCAGCTTGTACAACTCCTACGAGCAGTACTTC
few,TRBV4-2,-,TRBJ2-7,CASSLGGGLYEQYF,TGTGCCAGCAGCCTTGGCGGGGGCCTCTACGAGCAGTACTTC
-,TRBV5-1,-,TRBJ2-6,CASSQDASGANVLTF,TGCGCCAGCAGCCAGGATGCGTCTGGGGCCAACGTCCTGACTTTC
-,TRBV15,-,TRBJ2-3,CATSGMGGTVGTDTQYF,TGTGCCACCAGCGGGATGGGGGGGACAGTAGGCACAGATACGCAGTATTTT
once,TRBV2,-,TRBJ2-3,CASSITWGLGTDTQYF,TGTGCCAGCAGCATAACGTGGGGACTGGGCACAGATACGCAGTATTTT